The clone carrying this T cell receptor (beta chain) was detected many times. As yet, its antigen is unknown. This record belongs to a study of T cells in Graves' hyperthyroidism and ophthalmopathy. Study conclusions and caveats: Model-based prediction identified ophthalmopathy a median about 6 months prior to its onset.

Researchers amplified the TCR beta CDR3 regions from RNA transcripts. Using the HTBI primer set, a first-round RT-PCR was run on the TCR CDR3. Via MiXCR, TCRdb re-called the multiplex PCR reads, giving one row per CDR3 protein. The sample consists of 110,000 to 150,000 distinct CDR3 sequences, around 20% of them appearing once. Germline V gene sequence: CDR1 SQVTM, CDR2 ANQGSEA. V was pared by 4 bases and J by 5 bases, with 6 bases of the junction left unmatched. The CDR3 contains 13 residues. This clonotype was obtained from a woman in her fifties or sixties with Graves' hyperthyroidism that later progressed to Graves' ophthalmopathy. What was sequenced was blood. The chain has TRBV29-1 and TRBJ2-5; 8 nucleotides align to TRBD1. This CDR3 is CSVAQGAGETQYF. The CDR3 nucleotides read TGCAGCGTTGCGCAGGGGGCGGGGGAGACCCAGTACTTC. Looking up the rest from reference TRBV29-1 and TRBJ2-5 gives the full variable domain: SAVISQKPSRDICQRGTSLTIQCQVDSQVTMMFWYRQQPGQSLTLIATANQGSEATYESGFVIDKFPISRPNLTFSTLTVSNMSPEDSSIYLCSVAQGAGETQYFGPGTRLLVL.